The entry below gives a single TCR beta chain sequence along with its context. Its target is unknown. Clones were read by immunoSEQ multiplex PCR, and TCRdb kept only the in-frame ones, dropping some. The sample shows some 120,000 clones, approximately 90% of them seen only once. The entry originates in a study of T cell responses to AZD1222 COVID-19 vaccine. Study-wide results and limits: Regions 160-218 and 743-854 dominated among vaccine-associated CD4 TCRs spanning spike. A mostly white British donor set with more females was recruited, and clonal diversity was possibly underestimated. Spike-specific TCR depth and breadth grew after two AZD1222 doses. Seropositive status at baseline applied to only 5 to 7 AZD1222 recipients.

The CDR3 contains 15 residues. The germline V gene has CDR1 SGDLS and CDR2 YYNGEE. Losses at the gene ends were 7 bases for V and 0 bases for J; bases not matched to a gene: 9. The J gene is TRBJ2-7, the V gene TRBV9; 8 nucleotides align to TRBD2. This clonotype originated in an adult in good health. The sequences come from peripheral blood, collected on day 0 of AZD1222 vaccination. CDR3 DNA sequence: TGTGCCAGCTCCCCGCGGGGGGACCCCTCCTACGAGCAGTACTTC. This sequence encodes CASSPRGDPSYEQYF.